This TCR beta chain was sequenced for a study of blood T cells in healthy people across ages. Germline lookup yields CDR1 SGHRS and CDR2 YFSETQ. V was pared by 0 bases and J by 1 base, with 11 bases between. This CDR3 is built from 15 residues. This clonotype was recorded a few times. Its antigen is unidentified. Isolation recovered at least 7 million PBMCs from every sample. Using a J-beta primer mix together with a sample-barcoded 5' primer, a second PCR was run for 7 to 11 cycles. TCRdb processed the 5' RACE reads anew with MiXCR; each CDR3 protein has one entry. Of 550,000 to 700,000 distinct CDR3 sequences listed, roughly a quarter are singletons. Findings and caveats of the study: Possibly confounding the expanded clonotype changes was the fact that donor CMV status was unknown.

The TCR originated in a woman aged 70-85 years in good health. The material sequenced was blood. The V gene is TRBV5-1, the J gene TRBJ2-7, with D possibly being TRBD2 (6 bases). CDR3 residues: CASSLGGLGSYEQYF. CDR3 coding DNA: TGCGCCAGCAGCTTGGGGGGACTGGGGTCCTACGAGCAGTACTTC.